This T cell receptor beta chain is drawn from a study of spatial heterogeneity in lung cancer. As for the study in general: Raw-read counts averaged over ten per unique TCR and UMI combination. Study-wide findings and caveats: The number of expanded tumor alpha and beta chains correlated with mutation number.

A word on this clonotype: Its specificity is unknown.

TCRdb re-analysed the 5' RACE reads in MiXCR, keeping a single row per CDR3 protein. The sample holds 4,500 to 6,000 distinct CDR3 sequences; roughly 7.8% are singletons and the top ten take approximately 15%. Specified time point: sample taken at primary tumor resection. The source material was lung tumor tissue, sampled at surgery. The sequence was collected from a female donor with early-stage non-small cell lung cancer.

The CDR3 reads CAWNLAGGFDEQFF. The CDR3 DNA sequence: TGTGCCTGGAATCTAGCGGGGGGTTTTGATGAGCAGTTCTTC. The rearrangement links TRBV30 to TRBJ2-1, with TRBD2 matching over 11 bases. The trim removed 4 bases at V and 8 bases at J, leaving 7 bases unmatched. The CDR3 totals 14 residues. Germline-derived CDR1 and CDR2 are GTSNPN and SVGIG (reference sequence).